This entry lists 15 T cell receptor beta chains sequenced from one sample in a study of cytomegalovirus exposure and HLA in healthy donors. It was with 60 Vbeta and 13 Jbeta primers that the PCR ran. Sequenced by immunoSEQ multiplex PCR; TCRdb stores in-frame clones only, minus some. This table holds more than 150,000 clones, 81% found once. The specimen was PBMCs. The receptors here all came from a man aged 45-60 years in good health and CMV-seronegative.

This chain links TRBV7-2 with TRBJ2-7, with TRBD1 as a possible D gene (6 bases). This CDR3 region has 14 residues. The germline CDR1 and CDR2 sequences are SGHTA and FQGNSA. Trimming removed 5 bases at V and 2 bases at J, with 13 bases between. CDR3 in amino acids: CASSPATGTYEQYF. The CDR3 coding sequence is TGTGCCAGCAGCCCCGCCACAGGGACCTACGAGCAGTACTTC. The whole variable domain, filled in from reference TRBV7-2 and TRBJ2-7, reads GAGVSQSPSNKVTEKGKDVELRCDPISGHTALYWYRQSLGQGLEFLIYFQGNSAPDKSGLPSDRFSAERTGGSVSTLTIQRTQQEDSAVYLCASSPATGTYEQYFGPGTRLTVT.

The chain has TRBV6-1 and TRBJ2-5, with D possibly TRBD2 on 6 matching bases. This CDR3 has 14 residues. Trimming shortened V by 7 bases and J by 2 bases, and 14 bases separated the two germline ends. Germline CDR1 and CDR2: MNHNS and SASEGT. CDR3 sequence (DNA): TGTGCCAGCAAGCGGGTCAGGGATCAAGAGACCCAGTACTTC. The encoded protein is CASKRVRDQETQYF.

This clone occurred a few times. In nucleotides, the CDR3 is TGTGCCAGCAGCCGAGGGACAGGGGGCGAGCAGTACTTC. It codes for CASSRGTGGEQYF. The V and J genes are TRBV11-2 and TRBJ2-7; TRBD1 agrees at 11 bases. The CDR3 covers 13 residues. Germline V gives CDR1 SGHAT, CDR2 FQNNGV. V shed 5 bases, J shed 6 bases, and the junction held 3 bases outside the gene matches.

This clone was counted a single time. The CDR3 nucleotides read TGTGCCAGCAGCTTCCCAGGGATGCAGCCCCAGCATTTT. Amino acid sequence: CASSFPGMQPQHF. This sequence joins TRBV7-8 and TRBJ1-5, with D possibly TRBD1 on 5 matching bases. This CDR3 has 13 residues. Germline lookup yields CDR1 SGHVS and CDR2 FQNEAQ. Trimming cost V 3 bases and J 7 bases, with 10 bases left between them.

The chain recombines TRBV13 with TRBJ1-1; D might be TRBD1 (5 bases). The V end lost 4 bases, the J end lost 5 bases, and 14 bases lay between the germline ends. This CDR3 contains 14 residues. The germline V gene encodes CDR1 PRHDT and CDR2 FYEKMQ (reference sequence). The CDR3 sequence: CASSSRDGRTEAFF. CDR3 bases: TGTGCCAGCAGCTCCCGGGACGGGAGGACTGAAGCTTTCTTT.

This clone occurred once. V usage is TRBV10-3 and J usage is TRBJ1-3; 7 bases line up with TRBD1. Germline-derived CDR1 and CDR2 are ENHRY and SYGVKD. The CDR3 is 14 amino acids. Trimming removed 8 bases from V and 1 base from J; junction bases left unmatched: 5. The DNA for the CDR3 is TGTGCCATCGGAGGGACAGCTTCTGGAAACACCATATATTTT. This gives the protein CAIGGTASGNTIYF.

J is TRBJ2-7 and V is TRBV5-1; 13 nucleotides match TRBD2. The CDR3 totals 17 residues. Looked up from germline, CDR1 is SGHRS and CDR2 is YFSETQ. V shed 2 bases, J shed 0 bases, and the junction held 5 bases outside the gene matches. CDR3 coding DNA: TGCGCCAGCAGCTTAACTAGCGGGGGGGAAAGCTCCTACGAGCAGTACTTC. It codes for CASSLTSGGESSYEQYF.

V usage is TRBV6-1 and J usage is TRBJ2-2; the match to TRBD1 covers 7 bases. This CDR3 has 13 residues. Per the germline V gene, CDR1 is MNHNS and CDR2 is SASEGT. J was trimmed by 8 bases and V by 6 bases; bases with no gene match: 6. CDR3 DNA sequence: TGTGCCAGCAGCTTCCAGGGGGAAGGGGAGCTGTTTTTT. Its translation: CASSFQGEGELFF.

The rearrangement links TRBV29-1 to TRBJ2-1; 9 positions match TRBD2. This CDR3 contains 15 residues. The germline gives CDR1 SQVTM, CDR2 ANQGSEA. Trimming cost V 7 bases and J 2 bases; bases outside gene matches: 9. CDR3 nucleotides: TGCAGCGCAGGTCCCGTAGCGGGGGCCTACAATGAGCAGTTCTTC. Translated, it gives CSAGPVAGAYNEQFF.

CDR3: CASSEKWGVGYTF. The CDR3 DNA reads TGTGCCAGTAGTGAAAAATGGGGGGTTGGCTACACCTTC. The chain combines TRBV19 with TRBJ1-2; tentative D call: TRBD1 (5 bases). This CDR3 has 13 residues. V was shortened by 5 bases and J by 7 bases, with 14 bases between the two germline ends. CDR1 is LNHDA, CDR2 SQIVND, per germline (reference sequence).

The chain recombines TRBV29-1 with TRBJ1-1; TRBD1 is a possible D gene (5 bases). This CDR3 has 14 amino acids. The germline V gene encodes CDR1 SQVTM and CDR2 ANQGSEA. Trimming cost V 1 base and J 0 bases, with 9 bases left between them. The CDR3: CSVEGRGMNTEAFF. In DNA form, the CDR3 reads TGCAGCGTTGAAGGGCGGGGGATGAACACTGAAGCTTTCTTT.

This chain joins TRBV2 and TRBJ2-5; tentative D call: TRBD2 (7 bases). This CDR3 is built from 13 residues. With 3 bases removed from V and 4 bases from J, the gap between germline ends came to 9 bases. Germline CDR1 is SNHLY and CDR2 is FYNNEI. CDR3 loop: CASSDRGAETQYF. The CDR3 DNA reads as TGTGCCAGCAGTGATCGGGGGGCAGAGACCCAGTACTTC.

The rearrangement uses TRBV7-2 and TRBJ2-6; D is perhaps TRBD2 (6 bases). This CDR3 region has 17 residues. The V end was cut by 1 base, the J end by 1 base, with 11 bases between. CDR1 SGHTA and CDR2 FQGNSA come from the germline V gene. CDR3 amino acids: CASSLDLGGSGANVLTF. The DNA of the CDR3 is TGTGCCAGCAGCTTAGACTTAGGAGGGTCTGGGGCCAACGTCCTGACTTTC.

The chain joins TRBV9 to TRBJ2-2, with 7 positions matching TRBD2. Germline V lookup: CDR1 SGDLS, CDR2 YYNGEE. Losses at the gene ends were 4 bases for V and 3 bases for J; bases not matched to a gene: 6. The CDR3 runs 15 residues. CDR3 nucleotides: TGTGCCAGCAGCCCTTGGGGGGGTGACACCGGGGAGCTGTTTTTT. Translation: CASSPWGGDTGELFF.

The chain recombines TRBV27 with TRBJ1-2; 10 positions agree with TRBD1. Germline values: CDR1 MNHEY, CDR2 SMNVEV (reference sequence). The CDR3 is 13 residues long. The V and J ends lost 6 bases and 6 bases, in that order; junction bases with no gene match: 4. The CDR3 DNA follows: TGTGCCAGCAGACGGACAGGGGGGGATGGCTACACCTTC. It specifies CASRRTGGDGYTF.